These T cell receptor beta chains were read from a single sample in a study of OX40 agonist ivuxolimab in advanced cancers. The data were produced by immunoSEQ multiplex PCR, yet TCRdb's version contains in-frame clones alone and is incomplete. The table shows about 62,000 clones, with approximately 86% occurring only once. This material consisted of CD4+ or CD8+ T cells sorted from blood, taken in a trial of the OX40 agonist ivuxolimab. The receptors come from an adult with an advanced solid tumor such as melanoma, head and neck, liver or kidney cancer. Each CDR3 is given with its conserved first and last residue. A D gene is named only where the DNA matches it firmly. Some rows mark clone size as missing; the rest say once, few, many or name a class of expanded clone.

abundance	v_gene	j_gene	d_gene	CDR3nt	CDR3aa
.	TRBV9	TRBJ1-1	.	TGTGCCAGCAGCGTAGGCGTGGCCACTGAAGCTTTCTTT	CASSVGVATEAFF
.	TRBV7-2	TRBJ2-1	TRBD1	TGTGCCAGCAGCTTAGCGACAGGGTACAATGAGCAGTTCTTC	CASSLATGYNEQFF
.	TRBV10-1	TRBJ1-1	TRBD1	TGCGCCAGCAGTGGACAGGGGATAAACACTGAAGCTTTCTTT	CASSGQGINTEAFF
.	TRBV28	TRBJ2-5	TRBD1	TGTGCCAGCAGTTTCCGGACAGGGGGTTGGTTAATCGAGACCCAGTACTTC	CASSFRTGGWLIETQYF
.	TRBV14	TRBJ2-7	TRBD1	TGTGCCAGCAGCCAAGGTCGTTTGGACAGGGGTATCTACGAGCAGTACTTC	CASSQGRLDRGIYEQYF
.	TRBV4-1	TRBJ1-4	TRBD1	TGCGCCAGCAGCCAAGTCCGGAGTGGGGAACAGGGGTCTGCAACTAATGAAAAACTGTTTTTT	CASSQVRSGEQGSATNEKLFF
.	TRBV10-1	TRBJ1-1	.	TGCGCCAGCAGCCCTACTGGACCGACGAACACTGAAGCTTTCTTT	CASSPTGPTNTEAFF
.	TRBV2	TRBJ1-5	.	TGTGCCAGCAGTGAAACCGGGGTTAGCAATCAGCCCCAGCATTTT	CASSETGVSNQPQHF
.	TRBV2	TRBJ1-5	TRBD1	TGTGCCAGCAGTGCGGGGACAGGGGGCTTGCAGCCCCAGCATTTT	CASSAGTGGLQPQHF
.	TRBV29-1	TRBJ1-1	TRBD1	TGCAGCGTTCCGTCCCGGGACAGGGGCGATCTGAACACTGAAGCTTTCTTT	CSVPSRDRGDLNTEAFF
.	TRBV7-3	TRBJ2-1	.	TGTGCCAGCAGCCCCACCAGAATAGCTCCCAATGAGCAGTTCTTC	CASSPTRIAPNEQFF
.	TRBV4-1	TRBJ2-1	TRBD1	TGCGCCAGCAGCCAAGAAGGGACAGCCTACAATGAGCAGTTCTTC	CASSQEGTAYNEQFF
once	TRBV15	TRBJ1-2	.	TGTGCCACCAGCAGAACCACTACCGGCTATGGCTACACCTTC	CATSRTTTGYGYTF
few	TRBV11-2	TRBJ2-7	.	TGTGCCAGCAGGTCGGGACAAACCTACGAGCAGTACTTC	CASRSGQTYEQYF
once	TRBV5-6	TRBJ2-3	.	TGTGCCAGCAGCCCGGGCTCCTCCCACACAGATACGCAGTATTTT	CASSPGSSHTDTQYF
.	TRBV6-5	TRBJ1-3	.	TGTGCCAGCCGGCGAAGAAACACCATATATTTT	CASRRRNTIYF
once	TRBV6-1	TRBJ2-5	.	TGTGCCAGCACCAAACATTATCGGGAGACCCAGTACTTC	CASTKHYRETQYF
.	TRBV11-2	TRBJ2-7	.	TGTGCCAGCAGCTCCTTCGACAGGACCTACGAGCAGTACTTC	CASSSFDRTYEQYF
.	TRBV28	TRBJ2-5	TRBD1	TGTGCCAGCAGACGGACAGGGGGTTGGAGTCGCGAGACCCAGTACTTC	CASRRTGGWSRETQYF
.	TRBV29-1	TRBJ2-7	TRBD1	TGCAGCGCTAGGACAGGTATTTACGAGCAGTACTTC	CSARTGIYEQYF
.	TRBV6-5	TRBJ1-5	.	TGTGCCAGCAGTGCCACTGGACAGTACAGCCAGCCCCAGCATTTT	CASSATGQYSQPQHF
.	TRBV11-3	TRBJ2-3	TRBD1	TGTGCCAGCAGCTTAGATCAGGGGGCAGATACGCAGTATTTT	CASSLDQGADTQYF
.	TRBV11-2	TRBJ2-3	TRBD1	TGTGCCAGCACCCTGGACAGGGACACAGATACGCAGTATTTT	CASTLDRDTDTQYF
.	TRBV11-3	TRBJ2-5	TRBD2	TGTGCCAGCAGCTTAGGAGGGCTAGCGGGAGGGCCGTCGTGGGAGACCCAGTACTTC	CASSLGGLAGGPSWETQYF
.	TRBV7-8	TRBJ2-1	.	TGTGCCAGCAGCATTACTAGCTGGAACGAGCAGTTCTTC	CASSITSWNEQFF
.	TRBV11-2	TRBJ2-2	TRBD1	TGTGCCAGCAGCCGATCATCCAGGGGGCGGCACACCGGGGAGCTGTTTTTT	CASSRSSRGRHTGELFF
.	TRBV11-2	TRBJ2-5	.	TGTGCCAGCAGCTTAGGTGAGGAGGAGACCCAGTACTTC	CASSLGEEETQYF
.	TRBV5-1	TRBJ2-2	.	TGCGCCAGCAGCTCCACACTGGGCCTAAACACCGGGGAGCTGTTTTTT	CASSSTLGLNTGELFF
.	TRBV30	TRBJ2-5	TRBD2	TGTGCCTGGAATGGCGGAGGGGAGGGCGAGACCCAGTACTTC	CAWNGGGEGETQYF
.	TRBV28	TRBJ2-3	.	TGTGCCAGCAGTTCACAGGGTTTTACTAGCACAGATACGCAGTATTTT	CASSSQGFTSTDTQYF
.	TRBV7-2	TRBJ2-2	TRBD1	TGTGCCAGCAGCTTAGCGCCAGGGGACAGCACCGGGGAGCTGTTTTTT	CASSLAPGDSTGELFF
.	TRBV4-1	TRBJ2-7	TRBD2	TGCGCCAGCAGCCTTGTATTTCGGACTAGCGCTTCCTCCTACGAGCAGTACTTC	CASSLVFRTSASSYEQYF
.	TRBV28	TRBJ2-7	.	TGTGCCAGCAGTTTACCCTCGACAGCCGAGCAGTACTTC	CASSLPSTAEQYF
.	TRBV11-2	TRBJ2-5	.	TGTGCCAGCAGCTTAAGCCCAGGGGAAGAGACCCAGTACTTC	CASSLSPGEETQYF
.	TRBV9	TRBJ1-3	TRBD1	TGTGCCAGCAGCCCGGGGACAGGGTCTGGAAACACCATATATTTT	CASSPGTGSGNTIYF